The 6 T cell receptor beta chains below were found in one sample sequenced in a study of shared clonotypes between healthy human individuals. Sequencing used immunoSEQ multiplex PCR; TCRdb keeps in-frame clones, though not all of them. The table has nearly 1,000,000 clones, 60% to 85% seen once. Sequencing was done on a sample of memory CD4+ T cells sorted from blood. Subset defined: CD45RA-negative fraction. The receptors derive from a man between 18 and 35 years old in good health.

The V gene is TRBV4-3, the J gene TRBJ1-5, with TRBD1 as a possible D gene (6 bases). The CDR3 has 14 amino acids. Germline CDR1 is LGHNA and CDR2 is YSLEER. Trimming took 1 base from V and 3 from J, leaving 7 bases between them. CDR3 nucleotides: TGCGCCAGCAGCCAAGGACAGGTCAATCAGCCCCAGCATTTT. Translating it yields CASSQGQVNQPQHF.

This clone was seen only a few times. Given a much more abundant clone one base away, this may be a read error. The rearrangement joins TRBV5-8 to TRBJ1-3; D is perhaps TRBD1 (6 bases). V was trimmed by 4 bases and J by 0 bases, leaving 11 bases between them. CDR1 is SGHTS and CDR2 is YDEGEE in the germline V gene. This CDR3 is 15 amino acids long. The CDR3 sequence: CASSAGQSSGNTIYF. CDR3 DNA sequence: TGTGCCAGCAGCGCCGGACAGAGCTCTGGAAACACCATATATTTT.

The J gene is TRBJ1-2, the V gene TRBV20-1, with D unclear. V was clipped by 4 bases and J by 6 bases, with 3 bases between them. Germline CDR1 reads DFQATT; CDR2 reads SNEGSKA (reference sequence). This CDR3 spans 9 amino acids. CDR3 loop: CSAKDGYTF. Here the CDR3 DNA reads TGCAGTGCTAAAGATGGCTACACCTTC.

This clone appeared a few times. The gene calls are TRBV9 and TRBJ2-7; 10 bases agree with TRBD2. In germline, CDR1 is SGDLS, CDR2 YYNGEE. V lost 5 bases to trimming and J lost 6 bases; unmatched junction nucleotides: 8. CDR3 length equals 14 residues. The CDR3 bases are TGTGCCAGCAGTGCCGGGACTAGCGTCGCCGAGCAGTACTTC. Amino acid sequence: CASSAGTSVAEQYF. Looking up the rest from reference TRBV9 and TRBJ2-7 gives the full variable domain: DSGVTQTPKHLITATGQRVTLRCSPRSGDLSVYWYQQSLDQGLQFLIQYYNGEERAKGNILERFSAQQFPDLHSELNLSSLELGDSALYFCASSAGTSVAEQYFGPGTRLTVT.

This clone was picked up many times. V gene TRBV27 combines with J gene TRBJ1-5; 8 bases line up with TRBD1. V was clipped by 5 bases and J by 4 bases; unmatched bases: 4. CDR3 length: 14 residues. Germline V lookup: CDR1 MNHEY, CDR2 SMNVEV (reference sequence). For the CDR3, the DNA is TGTGCCAGCAGTGACGGACAGGGTAATCAGCCCCAGCATTTT. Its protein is CASSDGQGNQPQHF.

CDR3 sequence reads: CASSLAGTTSSYEQYF. Here the CDR3 DNA reads TGCGCCAGCAGCTTGGCAGGGACTACCAGCTCCTACGAGCAGTACTTC. This rearrangement joins TRBV5-1 to TRBJ2-7, with TRBD2 matching over 7 bases. Unmatched junction bases numbered 6, after V lost 0 bases and J lost 0 bases. The CDR3 extends over 16 amino acids. Germline CDR1 reads SGHRS; CDR2 reads YFSETQ.